Listed below are T cell receptor beta chains from one sample, sequenced in a study of beta chain features in type 1 diabetes. Here immunoSEQ multiplex PCR was the method, and the copy in TCRdb shows in-frame clones only, minus some. The profile shows tens of thousands of clones, around 45% of them singletons. The sequencing sample was made of Tregs from blood. These receptors were obtained from a man aged 25-45 years with type 1 diabetes. Each CDR3 is given with its conserved first and last residue. The D gene is left open where the match is weak. Not all rows give a size; the values are once, few, many and, for expanded clones, a class.

few | TRBJ2-5 | TRBV7-9 | TRBD2 | CASSPRLAEQETQYF | TGTGCCAGCAGCCCCCGACTAGCGGAACAAGAGACCCAGTACTTC
. | TRBJ1-5 | TRBV5-5 | . | CASSLEGGHQPQHF | TGTGCCAGCAGCTTGGAAGGAGGGCATCAGCCCCAGCATTTT
. | TRBJ1-2 | TRBV5-5 | TRBD1 | CASSRDRGEGNYGYTF | TGTGCCAGCAGCAGGGACAGGGGAGAGGGTAACTATGGCTACACCTTC
. | TRBJ2-7 | TRBV2 | . | CASSRPPGHPYEQYF | TGTGCCAGCAGTCGCCCCCCGGGACACCCCTACGAGCAGTACTTC
few | TRBJ2-1 | TRBV27 | TRBD2 | CASSAWSGLAEVNEQFF | TGTGCCAGCAGTGCGTGGAGTGGACTAGCCGAGGTAAATGAGCAGTTCTTC
. | TRBJ1-1 | TRBV27 | . | CASRSIRTAMNTEAFF | TGTGCCAGCAGATCAATAAGGACAGCAATGAACACTGAAGCTTTCTTT
. | TRBJ1-5 | TRBV5-6 | . | CASSLASRVGQPQHF | TGTGCCAGCAGCTTGGCCTCCAGGGTGGGTCAGCCCCAGCATTTT
. | TRBJ1-1 | TRBV10-3 | . | CAISESEGSTEAFF | TGTGCCATCAGTGAGTCAGAGGGCTCCACTGAAGCTTTCTTT
few | TRBJ1-1 | TRBV7-8 | TRBD1 | CASSLTGELPFF | TGTGCCAGCAGCTTGACAGGGGAGTTACCTTTCTTT
. | TRBJ2-7 | TRBV28 | TRBD2 | CASSWTRSEQYF | TGTGCCAGCAGTTGGACTAGAAGCGAGCAGTACTTC
. | TRBJ2-1 | TRBV29-1 | TRBD2 | CSVPSPGGTGRNEQFF | TGCAGCGTCCCCAGTCCCGGGGGGACCGGGCGGAATGAGCAGTTCTTC
. | TRBJ1-1 | TRBV6-1 | . | CASSVAGDMNTEAFF | TGTGCCAGCAGTGTTGCGGGGGACATGAACACTGAAGCTTTCTTT
few | TRBJ2-3 | TRBV9 | TRBD1 | CASSVRGHESTDTQYF | TGTGCCAGCAGCGTGAGGGGGCATGAAAGCACAGATACGCAGTATTTT
few | TRBJ2-3 | TRBV29-1 | TRBD2 | CSVYSPPTSGRRTDTQYF | TGCAGCGTTTATAGCCCCCCGACTAGCGGGAGGAGAACAGATACGCAGTATTTT
. | TRBJ2-7 | TRBV5-1 | . | CASSLGRGASSYEQYF | TGCGCCAGCAGCTTGGGGAGGGGCGCCAGCTCCTACGAGCAGTACTTC
. | TRBJ2-7 | TRBV5-1 | TRBD1 | CASSPRQGSFNEQYF | TGCGCCAGCAGCCCGAGACAGGGTTCCTTCAACGAGCAGTACTTC